The sequence of this T cell receptor beta chain was determined in a study of blood T cell repertoires in COVID-19. Per the original data handling: Amplified reference gene primers provided the basis for estimating nucleated cell counts. Libraries were prepared by immunoSEQ multiplex PCR; TCRdb keeps only in-frame clonotypes and omits some of them. V and J calls and clone size are as listed in that table; D and trimming were resolved from the DNA. In the table there are some 400,000 clones, around 84% of which are singletons. Germline V gene sequence: CDR1 SGHDT, CDR2 YYEEEE. V lost 0 bases and J 6 bases, leaving 7 bases between the germline ends. This CDR3 has 12 residues.

The J gene is TRBJ2-7, the V gene TRBV5-6, with D possibly TRBD2 on 5 matching bases. The sequence was collected from a human donor in a cohort sampled during active COVID-19. Sequenced material: peripheral blood. CDR3 sequence: CASSLGRGEQYF. DNA for the CDR3: TGTGCCAGCAGCTTGGGTCGGGGCGAGCAGTACTTC.